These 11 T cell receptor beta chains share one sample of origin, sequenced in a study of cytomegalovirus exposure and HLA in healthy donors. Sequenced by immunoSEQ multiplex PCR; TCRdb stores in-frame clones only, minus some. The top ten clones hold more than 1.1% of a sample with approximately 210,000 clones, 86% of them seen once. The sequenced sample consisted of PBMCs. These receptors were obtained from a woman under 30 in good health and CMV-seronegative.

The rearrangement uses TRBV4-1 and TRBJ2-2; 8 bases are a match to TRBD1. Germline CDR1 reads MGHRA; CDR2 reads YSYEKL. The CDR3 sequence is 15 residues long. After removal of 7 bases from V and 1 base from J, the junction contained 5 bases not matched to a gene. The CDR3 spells CASKTGVGNTGELFF. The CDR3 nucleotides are TGCGCCAGCAAGACAGGGGTGGGGAACACCGGGGAGCTGTTTTTT.

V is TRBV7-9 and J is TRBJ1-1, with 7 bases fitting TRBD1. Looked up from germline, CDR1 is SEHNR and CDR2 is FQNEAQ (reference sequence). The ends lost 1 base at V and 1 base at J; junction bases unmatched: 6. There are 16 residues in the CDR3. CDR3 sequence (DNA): TGTGCCAGCAGCTTAGGCGCAGGGGGAGGGAACACTGAAGCTTTCTTT. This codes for CASSLGAGGGNTEAFF.

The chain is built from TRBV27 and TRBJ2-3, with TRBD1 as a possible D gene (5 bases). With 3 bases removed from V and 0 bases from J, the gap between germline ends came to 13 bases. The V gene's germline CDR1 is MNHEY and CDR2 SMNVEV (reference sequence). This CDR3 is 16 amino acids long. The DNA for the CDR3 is TGTGCCAGCAGTTTCCTCGACAGACAAAGCACAGATACGCAGTATTTT. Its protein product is CASSFLDRQSTDTQYF.

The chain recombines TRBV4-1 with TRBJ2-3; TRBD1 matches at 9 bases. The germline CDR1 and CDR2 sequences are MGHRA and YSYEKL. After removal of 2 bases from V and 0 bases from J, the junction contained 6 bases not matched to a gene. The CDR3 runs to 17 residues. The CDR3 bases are TGCGCCAGCAGCCAACTAACAGGGGGCGCTAGCACAGATACGCAGTATTTT. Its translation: CASSQLTGGASTDTQYF.

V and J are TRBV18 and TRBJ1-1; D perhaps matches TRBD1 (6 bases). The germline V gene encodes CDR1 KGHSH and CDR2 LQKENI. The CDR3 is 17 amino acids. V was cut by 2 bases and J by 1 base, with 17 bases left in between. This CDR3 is CASSPRQAGGTNTEAFF. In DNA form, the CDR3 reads TGTGCCAGCTCACCAAGACAGGCGGGAGGGACGAACACTGAAGCTTTCTTT.

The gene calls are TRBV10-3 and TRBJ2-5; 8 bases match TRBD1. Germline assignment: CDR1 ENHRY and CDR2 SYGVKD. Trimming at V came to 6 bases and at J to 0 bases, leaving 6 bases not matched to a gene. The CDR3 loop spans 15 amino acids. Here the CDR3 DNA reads TGTGCCATCAGCTCGGGACAGGTCCACCAAGAGACCCAGTACTTC. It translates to CAISSGQVHQETQYF.

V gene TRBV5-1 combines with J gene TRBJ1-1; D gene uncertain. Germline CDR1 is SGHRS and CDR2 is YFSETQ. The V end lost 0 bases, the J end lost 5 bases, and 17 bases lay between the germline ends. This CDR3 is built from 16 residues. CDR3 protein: CASSLALGPTGTEAFF. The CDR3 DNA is TGCGCCAGCAGCTTGGCCCTGGGTCCGACGGGGACTGAAGCTTTCTTT. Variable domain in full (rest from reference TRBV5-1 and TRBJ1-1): KAGVTQTPRYLIKTRGQQVTLSCSPISGHRSVSWYQQTPGQGLQFLFEYFSETQRNKGNFPGRFSGRQFSNSRSEMNVSTLELGDSALYLCASSLALGPTGTEAFFGQGTRLTVV.

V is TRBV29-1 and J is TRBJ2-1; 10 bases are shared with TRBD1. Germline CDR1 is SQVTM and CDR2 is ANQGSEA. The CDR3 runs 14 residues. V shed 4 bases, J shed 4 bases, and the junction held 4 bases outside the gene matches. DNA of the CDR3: TGCAGCGTTGGGGGACAGGGGTGGTACAATGAGCAGTTCTTC. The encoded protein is CSVGGQGWYNEQFF.

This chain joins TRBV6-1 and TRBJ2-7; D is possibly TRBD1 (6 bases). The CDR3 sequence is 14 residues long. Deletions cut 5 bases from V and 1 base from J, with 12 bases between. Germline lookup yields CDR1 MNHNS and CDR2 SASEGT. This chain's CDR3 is CASSLEGQSYEQYF. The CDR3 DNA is TGTGCCAGCAGTCTGGAAGGACAGTCCTACGAGCAGTACTTC.

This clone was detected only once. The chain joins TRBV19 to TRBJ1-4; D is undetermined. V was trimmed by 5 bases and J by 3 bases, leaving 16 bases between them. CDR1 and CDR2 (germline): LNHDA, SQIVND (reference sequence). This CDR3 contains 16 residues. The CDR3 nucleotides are TGTGCCAGTAGTGCCCCCAGTACCCAAGCTAATGAAAAACTGTTTTTT. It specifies CASSAPSTQANEKLFF.

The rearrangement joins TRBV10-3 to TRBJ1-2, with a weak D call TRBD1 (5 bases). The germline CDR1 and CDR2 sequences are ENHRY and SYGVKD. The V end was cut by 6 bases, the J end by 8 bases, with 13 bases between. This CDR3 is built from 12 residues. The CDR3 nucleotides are TGTGCCATCAGGGACAACACTTGGGGCTACACCTTC. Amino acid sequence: CAIRDNTWGYTF.